This T cell receptor beta chain appears in the sequencing data of a study of blood T cell repertoires in COVID-19. Turning to the study itself: Sample material is recorded as cDNA or gDNA derived from T cells, B-cell-depleted T cells, or PBMCs.

Profiled with immunoSEQ multiplex PCR; TCRdb holds only in-frame clones, not every one. Among over 130,000 clones listed, just under 85% were seen once. The cohort comprised adults aged roughly 18 to 90 years residing in under 30 US areas. Germline V gives CDR1 LNHDA, CDR2 SQIVND (reference sequence). This CDR3 has 16 amino acids. V was pared by 5 bases and J by 2 bases, with 8 bases of the junction left unmatched. The sequenced sample consisted of PBMCs or T cells enriched from blood (not recorded which). This clonotype originated in a woman aged 45-60 years with acute COVID-19. The chain combines TRBV19 with TRBJ2-2; the match to TRBD1 covers 7 bases. CDR3: CASSVTGTVNTGELFF. The CDR3 coding sequence is TGTGCCAGTAGTGTTACCGGGACAGTAAACACCGGGGAGCTGTTTTTT.